This T cell receptor beta chain was profiled in a study of blood T cell repertoires in COVID-19. Libraries were prepared by immunoSEQ multiplex PCR; TCRdb keeps only in-frame clonotypes and omits some of them. The sample has just over 300,000 clones, approximately 84% seen once. The source material was PBMCs or T cells enriched from blood (not recorded which). This clonotype was obtained from a young man who had recovered from COVID-19.

The CDR3 loop is CASSAGGAGGMNTEAFF. Written as DNA, the CDR3 is TGCGCCAGCAGCGCAGGGGGCGCAGGGGGAATGAACACTGAAGCTTTCTTT. The V call is TRBV5-1, the J call TRBJ1-1, with 8 nucleotides matching TRBD1. CDR3 size: 17 residues. Germline CDR1 and CDR2: SGHRS and YFSETQ. The V gene end was trimmed by 4 bases and the J gene end by 0 bases; junction bases not matched to a gene: 11.